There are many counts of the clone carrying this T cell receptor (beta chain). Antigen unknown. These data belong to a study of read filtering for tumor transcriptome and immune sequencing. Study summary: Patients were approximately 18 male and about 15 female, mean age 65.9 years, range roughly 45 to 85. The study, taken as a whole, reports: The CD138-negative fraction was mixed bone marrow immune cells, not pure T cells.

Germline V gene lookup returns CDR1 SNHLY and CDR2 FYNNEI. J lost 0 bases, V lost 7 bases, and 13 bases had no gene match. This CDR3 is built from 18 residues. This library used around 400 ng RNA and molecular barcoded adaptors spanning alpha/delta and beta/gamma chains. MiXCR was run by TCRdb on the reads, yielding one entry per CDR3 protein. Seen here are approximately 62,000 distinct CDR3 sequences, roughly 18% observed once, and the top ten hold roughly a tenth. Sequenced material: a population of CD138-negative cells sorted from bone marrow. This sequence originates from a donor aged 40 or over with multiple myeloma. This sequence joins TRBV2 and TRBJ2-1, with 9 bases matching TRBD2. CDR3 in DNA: TGTGCCAGCAACCCGGGACTAGCTTTCTTAAGCTCCTACAATGAGCAGTTCTTC. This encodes CASNPGLAFLSSYNEQFF.